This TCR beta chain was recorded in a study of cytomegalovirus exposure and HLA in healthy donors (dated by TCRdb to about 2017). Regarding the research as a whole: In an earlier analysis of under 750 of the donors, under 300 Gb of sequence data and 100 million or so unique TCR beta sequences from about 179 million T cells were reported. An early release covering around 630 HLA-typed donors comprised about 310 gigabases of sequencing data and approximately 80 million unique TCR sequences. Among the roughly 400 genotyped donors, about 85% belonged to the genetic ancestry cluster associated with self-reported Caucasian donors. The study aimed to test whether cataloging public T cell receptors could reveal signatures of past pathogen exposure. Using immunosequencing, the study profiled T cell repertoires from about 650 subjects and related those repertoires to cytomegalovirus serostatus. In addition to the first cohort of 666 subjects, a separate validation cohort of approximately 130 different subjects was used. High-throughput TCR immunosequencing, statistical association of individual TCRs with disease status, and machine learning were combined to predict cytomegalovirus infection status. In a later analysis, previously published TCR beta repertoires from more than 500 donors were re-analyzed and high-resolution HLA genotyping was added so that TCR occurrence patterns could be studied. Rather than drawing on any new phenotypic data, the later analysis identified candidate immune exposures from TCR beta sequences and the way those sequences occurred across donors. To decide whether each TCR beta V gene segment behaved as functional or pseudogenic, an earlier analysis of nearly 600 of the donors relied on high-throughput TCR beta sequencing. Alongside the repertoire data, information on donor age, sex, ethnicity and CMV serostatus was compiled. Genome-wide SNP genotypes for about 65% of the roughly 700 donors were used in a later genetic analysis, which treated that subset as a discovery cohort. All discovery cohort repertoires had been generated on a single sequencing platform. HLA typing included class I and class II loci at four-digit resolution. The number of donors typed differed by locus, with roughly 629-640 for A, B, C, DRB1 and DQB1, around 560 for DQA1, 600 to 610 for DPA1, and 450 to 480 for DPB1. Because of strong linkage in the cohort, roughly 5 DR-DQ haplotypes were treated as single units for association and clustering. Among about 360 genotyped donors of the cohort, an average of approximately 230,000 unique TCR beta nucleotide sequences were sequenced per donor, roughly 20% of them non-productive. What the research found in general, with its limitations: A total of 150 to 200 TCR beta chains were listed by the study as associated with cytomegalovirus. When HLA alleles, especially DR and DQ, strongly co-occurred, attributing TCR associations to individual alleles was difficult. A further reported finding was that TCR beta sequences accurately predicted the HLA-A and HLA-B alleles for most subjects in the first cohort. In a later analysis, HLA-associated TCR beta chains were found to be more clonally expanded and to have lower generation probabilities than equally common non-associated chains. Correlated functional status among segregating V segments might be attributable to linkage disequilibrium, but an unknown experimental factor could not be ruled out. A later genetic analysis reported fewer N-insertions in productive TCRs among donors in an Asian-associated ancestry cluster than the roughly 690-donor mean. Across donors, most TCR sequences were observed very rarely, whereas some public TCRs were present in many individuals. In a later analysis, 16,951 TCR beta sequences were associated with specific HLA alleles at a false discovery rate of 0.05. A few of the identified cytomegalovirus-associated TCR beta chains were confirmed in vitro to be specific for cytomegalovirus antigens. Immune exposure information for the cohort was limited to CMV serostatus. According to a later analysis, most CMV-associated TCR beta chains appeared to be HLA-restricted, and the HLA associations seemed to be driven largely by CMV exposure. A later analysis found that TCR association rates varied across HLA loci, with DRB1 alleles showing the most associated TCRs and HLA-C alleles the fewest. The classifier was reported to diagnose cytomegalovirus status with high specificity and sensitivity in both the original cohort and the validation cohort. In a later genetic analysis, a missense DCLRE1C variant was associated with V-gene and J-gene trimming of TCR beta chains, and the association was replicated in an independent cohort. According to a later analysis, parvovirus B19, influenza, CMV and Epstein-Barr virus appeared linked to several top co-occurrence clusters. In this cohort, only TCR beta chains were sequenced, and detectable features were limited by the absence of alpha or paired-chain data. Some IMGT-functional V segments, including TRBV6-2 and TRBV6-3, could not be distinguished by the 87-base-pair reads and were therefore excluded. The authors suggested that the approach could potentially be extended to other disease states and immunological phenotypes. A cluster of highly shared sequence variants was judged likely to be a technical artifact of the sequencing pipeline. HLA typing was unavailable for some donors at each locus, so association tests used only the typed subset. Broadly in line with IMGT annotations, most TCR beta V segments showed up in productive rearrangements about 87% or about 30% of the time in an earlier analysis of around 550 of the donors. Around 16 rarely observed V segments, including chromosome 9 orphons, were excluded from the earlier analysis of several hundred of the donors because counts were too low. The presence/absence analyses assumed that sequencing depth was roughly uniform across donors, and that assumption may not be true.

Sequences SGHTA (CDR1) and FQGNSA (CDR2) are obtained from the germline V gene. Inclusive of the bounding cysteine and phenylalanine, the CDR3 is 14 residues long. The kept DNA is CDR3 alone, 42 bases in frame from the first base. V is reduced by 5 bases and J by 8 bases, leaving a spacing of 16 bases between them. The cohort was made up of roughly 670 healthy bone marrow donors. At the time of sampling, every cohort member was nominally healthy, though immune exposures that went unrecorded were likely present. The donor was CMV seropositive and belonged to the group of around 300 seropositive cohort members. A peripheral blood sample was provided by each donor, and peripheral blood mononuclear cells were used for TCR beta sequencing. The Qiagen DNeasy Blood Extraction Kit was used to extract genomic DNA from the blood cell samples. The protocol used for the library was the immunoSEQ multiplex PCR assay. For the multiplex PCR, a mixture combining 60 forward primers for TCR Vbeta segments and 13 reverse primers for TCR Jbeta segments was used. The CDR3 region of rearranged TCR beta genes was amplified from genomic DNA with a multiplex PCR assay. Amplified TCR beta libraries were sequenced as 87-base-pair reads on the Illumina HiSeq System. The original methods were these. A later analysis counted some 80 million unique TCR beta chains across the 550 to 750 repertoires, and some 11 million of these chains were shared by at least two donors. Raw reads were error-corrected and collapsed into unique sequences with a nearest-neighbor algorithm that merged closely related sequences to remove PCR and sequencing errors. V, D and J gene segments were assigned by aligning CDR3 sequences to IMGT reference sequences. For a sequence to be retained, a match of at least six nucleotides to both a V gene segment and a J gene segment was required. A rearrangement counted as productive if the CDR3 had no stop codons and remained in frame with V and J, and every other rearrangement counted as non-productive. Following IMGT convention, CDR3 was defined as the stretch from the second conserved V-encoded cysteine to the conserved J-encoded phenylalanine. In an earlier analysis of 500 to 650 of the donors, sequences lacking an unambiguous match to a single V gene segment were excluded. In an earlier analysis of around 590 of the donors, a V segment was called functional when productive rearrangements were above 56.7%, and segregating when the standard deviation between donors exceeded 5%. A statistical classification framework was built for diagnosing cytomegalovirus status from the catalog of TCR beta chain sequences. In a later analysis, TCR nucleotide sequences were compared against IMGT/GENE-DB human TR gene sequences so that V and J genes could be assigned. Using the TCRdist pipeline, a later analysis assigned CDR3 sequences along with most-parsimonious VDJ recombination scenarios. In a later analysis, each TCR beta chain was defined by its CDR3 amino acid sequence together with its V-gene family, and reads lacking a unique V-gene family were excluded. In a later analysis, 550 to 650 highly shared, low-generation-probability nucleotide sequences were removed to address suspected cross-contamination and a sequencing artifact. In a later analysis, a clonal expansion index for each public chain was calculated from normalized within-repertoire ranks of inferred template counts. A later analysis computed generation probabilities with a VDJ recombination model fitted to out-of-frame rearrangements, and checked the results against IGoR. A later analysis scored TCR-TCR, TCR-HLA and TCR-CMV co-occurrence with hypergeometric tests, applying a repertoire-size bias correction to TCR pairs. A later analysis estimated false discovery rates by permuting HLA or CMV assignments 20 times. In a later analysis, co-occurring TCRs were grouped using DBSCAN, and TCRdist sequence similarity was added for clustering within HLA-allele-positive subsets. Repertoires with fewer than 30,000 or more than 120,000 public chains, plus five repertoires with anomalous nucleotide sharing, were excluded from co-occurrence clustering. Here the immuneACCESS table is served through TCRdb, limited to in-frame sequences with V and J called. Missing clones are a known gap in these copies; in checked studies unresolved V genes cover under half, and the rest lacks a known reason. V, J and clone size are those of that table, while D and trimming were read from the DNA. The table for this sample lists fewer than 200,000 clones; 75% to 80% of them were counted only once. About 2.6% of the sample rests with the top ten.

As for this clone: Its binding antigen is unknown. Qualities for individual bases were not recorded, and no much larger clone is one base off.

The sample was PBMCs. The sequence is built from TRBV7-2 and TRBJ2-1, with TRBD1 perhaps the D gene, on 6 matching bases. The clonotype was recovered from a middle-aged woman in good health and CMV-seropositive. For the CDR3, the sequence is CASSPQGPGDEQFF. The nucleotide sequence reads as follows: TGTGCCAGCAGCCCCCAGGGCCCAGGGGATGAGCAGTTCTTC.